This is a list of T cell receptor beta chains from one sample in a study of early T cells in non-severe SARS-CoV-2 infection. TCRdb independently ran MiXCR on the 5' RACE reads; one entry per CDR3 protein. This table has under 70,000 distinct CDR3 sequences, 5.9% appearing once. The starting material was whole blood, obtained at baseline. These receptors all stem from an adult who was a healthcare worker with PCR-confirmed SARS-CoV-2 infection or an uninfected control (not recorded which). Each CDR3 is given with its conserved first and last residue. A D gene is named only where the DNA matches it firmly.

cdr3_aa: CASSIQGASETQYF
v_call: TRBV6-2/TRBV6-3
j_call: TRBJ2-5
d_call: TRBD1

cdr3_aa: CASSDGPQDEKLFF
v_call: TRBV9
j_call: TRBJ1-4
d_call: .

cdr3_aa: CSAKGREGAETQYF
v_call: TRBV20-1
j_call: TRBJ2-5
d_call: .

cdr3_aa: CASSLGVETQYF
v_call: TRBV5-1
j_call: TRBJ2-5
d_call: .

cdr3_aa: CASSLAEVPHNEQFF
v_call: TRBV11-3
j_call: TRBJ2-1
d_call: .

cdr3_aa: CASKPGTQEDEQFF
v_call: TRBV28
j_call: TRBJ2-1
d_call: .

cdr3_aa: CASSLALRGDQPQHF
v_call: TRBV7-8
j_call: TRBJ1-5
d_call: .

cdr3_aa: CASSQGLAGDEQYF
v_call: TRBV5-1
j_call: TRBJ2-7
d_call: TRBD2

cdr3_aa: CASDRGDRVYEQYF
v_call: TRBV2
j_call: TRBJ2-7
d_call: TRBD1

cdr3_aa: CASSLDMNTEAFF
v_call: TRBV18
j_call: TRBJ1-1
d_call: .

cdr3_aa: CATSEEEHGLYGYTF
v_call: TRBV24-1
j_call: TRBJ1-2
d_call: .

cdr3_aa: CSGNDGYGYTF
v_call: TRBV20-1
j_call: TRBJ1-2
d_call: .

cdr3_aa: CASSAPGAYEQYF
v_call: TRBV5-1
j_call: TRBJ2-7
d_call: .

cdr3_aa: CASSLMAGTDNTGELFF
v_call: TRBV12-3/TRBV12-4
j_call: TRBJ2-2
d_call: .

cdr3_aa: CSVRQGPLEQYF
v_call: TRBV29-1
j_call: TRBJ2-7
d_call: TRBD1

cdr3_aa: CASSLARGMNTGELFF
v_call: TRBV11-2
j_call: TRBJ2-2
d_call: .

cdr3_aa: CAWSAGSFNQPQHF
v_call: TRBV30
j_call: TRBJ1-5
d_call: .

cdr3_aa: CSARDELRDYNSPLHF
v_call: TRBV20-1
j_call: TRBJ1-6
d_call: .

cdr3_aa: CASSQGVGQRQPQHF
v_call: TRBV4-1
j_call: TRBJ1-5
d_call: .

cdr3_aa: CSVEETGRLGEKLFF
v_call: TRBV29-1
j_call: TRBJ1-4
d_call: TRBD1

cdr3_aa: CASSPLAGGPGDTQYF
v_call: TRBV5-1
j_call: TRBJ2-3
d_call: TRBD2

cdr3_aa: CASSHAEDRVKGYTF
v_call: TRBV3-1
j_call: TRBJ1-2
d_call: TRBD1

cdr3_aa: CASTIQGGKQYF
v_call: TRBV13
j_call: TRBJ2-7
d_call: .